This T cell receptor (beta chain) was sequenced during a study of CD8+CD57+ T cells in acquired aplastic anemia. Study outcomes and limitations: Sharing between patients and controls was observed for about 27 CD8+ CDR3 sequences.

Germline V gives CDR1 MNHEY, CDR2 SVGEGT. This CDR3 contains 14 residues. The ends lost 1 base at V and 6 bases at J; junction bases unmatched: 4. This clonotype was picked up many times. Its antigen remains unidentified. Patients selected for sequencing had displayed CD8+CD57+ cell expansion by flow cytometry. Every patient presented with severe acquired aplastic anemia. Patients were therapy-naive when their blood was sampled. Genomic DNA constituted the template upon which TCR beta VDJ and CDR3 profiling was performed. TCRdb re-analysed the reads in MiXCR, keeping a single row per CDR3 protein. The sample lists 120,000 or so distinct CDR3 sequences; over 30% were seen once.

This receptor was obtained from a human donor with aplastic anemia. The sequenced sample was sorted CD4+, CD8+, or CD8+CD57+ T cells (not recorded which) from PBMCs. The chain is built from TRBV6-2 or TRBV6-3 and TRBJ2-7; TRBD1 agrees at 9 bases. Here the CDR3 DNA reads TGTGCCAGCAGTTACTGGGACAGGGCCAGCGAGCAGTACTTC. Its protein is CASSYWDRASEQYF.